A selection of T cell receptor beta chains follows, all from one sample in a study of shared clonotypes between healthy human individuals. Clones were read by immunoSEQ multiplex PCR, and TCRdb kept only the in-frame ones, dropping some. The data show about 680,000 clones, about 92% seen once. The sequenced sample consisted of naive CD8+ T cells sorted from blood. The receptors here all came from a man aged 25 to 40 in good health. Each CDR3 is given with its conserved first and last residue. D genes are given only for firm matches. The size of a clone is reported for some rows only, either as once, few or many, or as a class for expanded clones.

J: TRBJ2-5
D: TRBD1
V: TRBV7-9
size: .
CDR3: CATRQGLRETQYF
DNA: TGTGCCACAAGACAGGGCCTGAGGGAGACCCAGTACTTC

J: TRBJ2-7
D: TRBD1
V: TRBV27
size: .
CDR3: CASSSAGGGEQYF
DNA: TGTGCCAGCAGTTCCGCAGGGGGCGGCGAGCAGTACTTC

J: TRBJ2-2
D: .
V: TRBV7-6
size: .
CDR3: CASSHKNRVRTGELFF
DNA: TGTGCCAGCAGCCATAAAAACAGGGTTCGCACCGGGGAGCTGTTTTTT

J: TRBJ2-1
D: TRBD2
V: TRBV4-1
size: .
CDR3: CASSQVAGSYNEQFF
DNA: TGCGCCAGCAGCCAAGTAGCGGGATCTTACAATGAGCAGTTCTTC

J: TRBJ2-5
D: TRBD2
V: TRBV9
size: .
CDR3: CASSAGLKKETQYF
DNA: TGTGCCAGCAGCGCGGGACTAAAAAAAGAGACCCAGTACTTC

J: TRBJ1-5
D: .
V: TRBV27
size: .
CDR3: CASSISANQPQHF
DNA: TGTGCCAGCAGTATAAGTGCCAATCAGCCCCAGCATTTT

J: TRBJ2-1
D: TRBD2
V: TRBV6-5
size: .
CDR3: CASSTPAGEYNEQFF
DNA: TGTGCCAGCAGTACCCCAGCGGGGGAGTACAATGAGCAGTTCTTC

J: TRBJ2-7
D: .
V: TRBV28
size: once
CDR3: CASSFISYEQYF
DNA: TGTGCCAGCAGTTTTATCTCCTACGAGCAGTACTTC

J: TRBJ1-2
D: .
V: TRBV7-6
size: .
CDR3: CASSLAVPGNYGYTF
DNA: TGTGCCAGCAGCTTAGCTGTCCCAGGCAACTATGGCTACACCTTC

J: TRBJ2-7
D: TRBD2
V: TRBV7-9
size: once
CDR3: CASSPDLAGGLYEQYF
DNA: TGTGCCAGCAGCCCAGATTTAGCGGGAGGTTTGTACGAGCAGTACTTC

J: TRBJ2-3
D: TRBD1
V: TRBV18
size: .
CDR3: CASSPPGTGLDTQYF
DNA: TGTGCCAGCTCACCACCCGGGACAGGCCTAGATACGCAGTATTTT

J: TRBJ2-7
D: TRBD2
V: TRBV6-6
size: .
CDR3: CASSSQREGSYEQYF
DNA: TGTGCCAGCAGTTCGCAGCGGGAGGGTAGCTACGAGCAGTACTTC

J: TRBJ2-1
D: .
V: TRBV14
size: .
CDR3: CASSSERGTFYNEQFF
DNA: TGTGCCAGCAGCAGTGAACGGGGGACATTCTACAATGAGCAGTTCTTC

J: TRBJ2-5
D: .
V: TRBV6-1
size: .
CDR3: CASSDGQRQETQYF
DNA: TGTGCCAGCAGTGATGGTCAACGCCAAGAGACCCAGTACTTC

J: TRBJ2-7
D: TRBD2
V: TRBV27
size: .
CDR3: CASSLASGRIYEQYF
DNA: TGTGCCAGCAGTTTAGCTAGCGGGAGGATCTACGAGCAGTACTTC

J: TRBJ2-7
D: TRBD1
V: TRBV5-4
size: .
CDR3: CASSPGQQGLSYEQYF
DNA: TGTGCCAGCAGCCCGGGCCAACAGGGGTTATCCTACGAGCAGTACTTC

J: TRBJ2-3
D: .
V: TRBV27
size: .
CDR3: CASSFVGTSTDTQYF
DNA: TGTGCCAGCAGTTTTGTTGGTACTAGCACAGATACGCAGTATTTT